The sequence of this TCR beta chain was determined in a study of shared clonotypes between healthy human individuals. Assay execution proceeded at the deep level. Method: immunoSEQ multiplex PCR; TCRdb's copy keeps in-frame clones and lacks some. The top ten hold 1.5% to 2% of the sample, which has about 2.1 million clones, about 92% seen once. Naive CD8 cells, CD45RO-negative and positively selected for CCR7, excluded terminally differentiated effector memory CD45RA+ cells. This receptor was identified in a man between 18 and 35 years old in good health. Some clones in this sample may be carry-over from other donors' samples. Sequencing input: naive CD8+ T cells from PBMCs.

Written as DNA, the CDR3 is TGCGCCAGCAGCTTGGATTGGGTCGAGCAGTACTTC. Its protein product is CASSLDWVEQYF. The chain joins TRBV5-1 to TRBJ2-7; D remains unclear. The CDR3 contains 12 residues. From germline, CDR1 is SGHRS and CDR2 YFSETQ. Trimming shortened V by 0 bases and J by 6 bases, and 7 bases separated the two germline ends.